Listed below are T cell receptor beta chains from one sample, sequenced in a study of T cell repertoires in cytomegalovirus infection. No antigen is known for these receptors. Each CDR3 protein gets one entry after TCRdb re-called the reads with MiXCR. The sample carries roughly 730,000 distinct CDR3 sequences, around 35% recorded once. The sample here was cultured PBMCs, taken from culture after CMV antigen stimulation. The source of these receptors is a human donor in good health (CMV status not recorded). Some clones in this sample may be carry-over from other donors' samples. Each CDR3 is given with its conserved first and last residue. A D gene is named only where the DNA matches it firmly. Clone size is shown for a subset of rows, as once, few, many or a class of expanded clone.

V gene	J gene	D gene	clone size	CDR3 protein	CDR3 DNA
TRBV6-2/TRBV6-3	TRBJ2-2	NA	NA	CASSYISTGELFF	TGTGCCAGCAGTTACATCAGCACCGGGGAGCTGTTTTTT
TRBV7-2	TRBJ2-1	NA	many	CASSPTYGSDEQFF	TGTGCCAGCAGCCCCACTTATGGGTCGGATGAGCAGTTCTTC
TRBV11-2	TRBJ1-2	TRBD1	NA	CASSLARTGGYYGYTF	TGTGCCAGCAGCTTAGCCCGGACAGGGGGTTACTATGGCTACACCTTC
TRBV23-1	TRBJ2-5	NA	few	CASSQSRVPSTRRRGETQYF	TGCGCCAGCAGTCAATCCCGCGTCCCCTCAACTAGGAGGCGCGGAGAGACCCAGTACTTC
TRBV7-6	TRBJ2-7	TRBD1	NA	CASSPAGTDYPKSSYEQYF	TGTGCCAGCAGCCCTGCCGGGACAGACTACCCGAAGAGCTCCTACGAGCAGTACTTC
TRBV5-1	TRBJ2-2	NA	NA	CASRDSLNTGELFF	TGCGCCAGCCGGGACTCGTTAAACACCGGGGAGCTGTTTTTT
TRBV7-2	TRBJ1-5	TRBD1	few	CASSSQFGTGGNQPQHF	TGTGCCAGCAGCTCCCAGTTCGGGACAGGGGGCAATCAGCCCCAGCATTTT
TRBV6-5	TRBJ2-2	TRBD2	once	CASRRLAGLDTGELFF	TGTGCCAGCAGAAGACTAGCGGGATTGGACACCGGGGAGCTGTTTTTT
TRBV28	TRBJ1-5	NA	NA	CASSLPVRLRRQPQHF	TGTGCCAGCAGTTTACCCGTACGTTTAAGGAGACAGCCCCAGCATTTT
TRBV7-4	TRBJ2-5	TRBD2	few	CASSLASGSGEETQYF	TGTGCCAGCAGCTTAGCTAGCGGGAGTGGAGAAGAGACCCAGTACTTC